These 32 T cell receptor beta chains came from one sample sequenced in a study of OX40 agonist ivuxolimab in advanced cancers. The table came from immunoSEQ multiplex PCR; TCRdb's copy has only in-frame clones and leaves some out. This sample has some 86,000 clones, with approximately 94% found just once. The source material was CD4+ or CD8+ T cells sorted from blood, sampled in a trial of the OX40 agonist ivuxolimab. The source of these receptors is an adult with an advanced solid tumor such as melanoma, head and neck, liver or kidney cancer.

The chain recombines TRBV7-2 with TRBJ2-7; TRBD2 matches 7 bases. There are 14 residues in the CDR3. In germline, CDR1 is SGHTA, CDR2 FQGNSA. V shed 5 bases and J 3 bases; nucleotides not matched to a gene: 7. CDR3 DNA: TGTGCCAGCAGCATTAGCGGGCGACACTACGAGCAGTACTTC. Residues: CASSISGRHYEQYF. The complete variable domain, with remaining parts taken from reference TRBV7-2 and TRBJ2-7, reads GAGVSQSPSNKVTEKGKDVELRCDPISGHTALYWYRQSLGQGLEFLIYFQGNSAPDKSGLPSDRFSAERTGGSVSTLTIQRTQQEDSAVYLCASSISGRHYEQYFGPGTRLTVT.

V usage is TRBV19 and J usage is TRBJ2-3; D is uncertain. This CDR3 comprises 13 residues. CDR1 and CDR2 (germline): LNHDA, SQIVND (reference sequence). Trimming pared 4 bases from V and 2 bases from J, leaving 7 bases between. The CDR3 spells CASSNTDTDTQYF. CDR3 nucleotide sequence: TGTGCCAGTAGTAATACAGACACAGATACGCAGTATTTT.

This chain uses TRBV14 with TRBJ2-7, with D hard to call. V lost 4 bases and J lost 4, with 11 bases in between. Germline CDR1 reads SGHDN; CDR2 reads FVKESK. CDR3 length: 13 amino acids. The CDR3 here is CASSRIGGYEQYF. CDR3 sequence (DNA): TGTGCCAGCAGCCGAATCGGCGGTTACGAGCAGTACTTC. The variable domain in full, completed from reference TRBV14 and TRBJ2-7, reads EAGVTQFPSHSVIEKGQTVTLRCDPISGHDNLYWYRRVMGKEIKFLLHFVKESKQDESGMPNNRFLAERTGGTYSTLKVQPAELEDSGVYFCASSRIGGYEQYFGPGTRLTVT.

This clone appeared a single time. This CDR3 reads CASSLPPFAGGGYNEQFF. CDR3 nucleotides: TGTGCCAGCAGTTTACCCCCCTTCGCGGGAGGGGGATACAATGAGCAGTTCTTC. The chain uses TRBV27 and TRBJ2-1; 9 bases match TRBD2. The germline CDR1 and CDR2 sequences are MNHEY and SMNVEV (reference sequence). V was clipped by 2 bases and J by 4 bases; unmatched bases: 12. CDR3 length equals 18 residues.

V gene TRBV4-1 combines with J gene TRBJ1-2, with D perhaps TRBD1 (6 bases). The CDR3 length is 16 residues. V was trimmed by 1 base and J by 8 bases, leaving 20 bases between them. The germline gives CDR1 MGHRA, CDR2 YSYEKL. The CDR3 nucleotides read TGCGCCAGCAGCCAAGGAGGCGGGGGGCGGGGGAGCGGCTACACCTTC. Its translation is CASSQGGGGRGSGYTF.

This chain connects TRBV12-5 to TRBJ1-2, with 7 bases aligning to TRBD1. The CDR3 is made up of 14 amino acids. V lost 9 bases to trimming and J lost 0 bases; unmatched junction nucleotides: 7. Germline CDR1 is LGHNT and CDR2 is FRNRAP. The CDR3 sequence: CASHTGTANYGYTF. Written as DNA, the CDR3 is TGTGCTAGCCACACCGGGACAGCTAACTATGGCTACACCTTC.

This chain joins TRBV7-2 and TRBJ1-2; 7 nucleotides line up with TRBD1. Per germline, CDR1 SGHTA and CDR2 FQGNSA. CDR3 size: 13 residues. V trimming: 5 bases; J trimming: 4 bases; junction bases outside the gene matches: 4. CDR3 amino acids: CASSVPGGYGYTF. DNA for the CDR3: TGTGCCAGCAGCGTACCAGGGGGCTATGGCTACACCTTC. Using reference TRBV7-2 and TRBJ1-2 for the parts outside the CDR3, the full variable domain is GAGVSQSPSNKVTEKGKDVELRCDPISGHTALYWYRQSLGQGLEFLIYFQGNSAPDKSGLPSDRFSAERTGGSVSTLTIQRTQQEDSAVYLCASSVPGGYGYTFGSGTRLTVV.

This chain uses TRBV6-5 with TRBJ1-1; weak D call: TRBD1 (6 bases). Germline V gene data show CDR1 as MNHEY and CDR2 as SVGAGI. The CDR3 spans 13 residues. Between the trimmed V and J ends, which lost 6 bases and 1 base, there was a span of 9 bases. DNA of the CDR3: TGTGCCAGCAGACCGGGACAGAACACTGAAGCTTTCTTT. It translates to CASRPGQNTEAFF.

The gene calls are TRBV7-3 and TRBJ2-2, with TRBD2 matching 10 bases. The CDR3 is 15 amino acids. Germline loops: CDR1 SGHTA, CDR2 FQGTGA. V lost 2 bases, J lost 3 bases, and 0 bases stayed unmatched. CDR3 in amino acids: CASSLLAGDTGELFF. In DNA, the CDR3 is TGTGCCAGCAGCTTACTAGCGGGAGACACCGGGGAGCTGTTTTTT.

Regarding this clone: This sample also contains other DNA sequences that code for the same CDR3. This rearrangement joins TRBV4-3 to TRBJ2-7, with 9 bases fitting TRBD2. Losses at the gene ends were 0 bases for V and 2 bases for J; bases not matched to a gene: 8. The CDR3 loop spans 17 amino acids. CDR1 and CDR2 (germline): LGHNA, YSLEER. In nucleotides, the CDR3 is TGCGCCAGCAGCCAAGATATCGGGACTAGCTTAACCTACGAGCAGTACTTC. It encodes CASSQDIGTSLTYEQYF.

The CDR3 spells CASRASGEQETQYF. The DNA of the CDR3 is TGTGCCAGCCGGGCTAGCGGAGAACAAGAGACCCAGTACTTC. The J gene is TRBJ2-5, the V gene TRBV7-3; 7 bases map to TRBD2. The CDR3 runs 14 residues. With 8 bases clipped from V and 2 bases from J, the junction kept 8 bases outside the gene matches. Germline values: CDR1 SGHTA, CDR2 FQGTGA. Looking up the rest from reference TRBV7-3 and TRBJ2-5 gives the full variable domain: GAGVSQTPSNKVTEKGKYVELRCDPISGHTALYWYRQSLGQGPEFLIYFQGTGAADDSGLPNDRFFAVRPEGSVSTLKIQRTERGDSAVYLCASRASGEQETQYFGPGTRLLVL.

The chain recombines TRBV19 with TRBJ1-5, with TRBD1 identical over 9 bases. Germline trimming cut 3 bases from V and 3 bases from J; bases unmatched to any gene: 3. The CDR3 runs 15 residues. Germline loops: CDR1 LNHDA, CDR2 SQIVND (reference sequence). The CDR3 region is CASSIGQGINQPQHF. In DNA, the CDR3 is TGTGCCAGTAGTATTGGACAGGGGATCAATCAGCCCCAGCATTTT.

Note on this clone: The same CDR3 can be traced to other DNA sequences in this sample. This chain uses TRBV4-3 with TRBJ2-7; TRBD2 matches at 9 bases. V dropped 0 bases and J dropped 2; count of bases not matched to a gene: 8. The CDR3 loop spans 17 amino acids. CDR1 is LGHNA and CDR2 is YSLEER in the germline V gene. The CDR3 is CASSQDIGTSLTYEQYF. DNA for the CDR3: TGCGCCAGCAGCCAAGATATCGGGACTAGCCTAACCTACGAGCAGTACTTC.

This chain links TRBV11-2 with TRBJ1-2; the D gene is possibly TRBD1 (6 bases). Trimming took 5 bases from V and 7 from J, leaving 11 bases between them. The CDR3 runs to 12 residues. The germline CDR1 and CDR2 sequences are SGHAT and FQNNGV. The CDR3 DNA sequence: TGTGCCAGCAGCGACGACAGGACTGGCTACACCTTC. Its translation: CASSDDRTGYTF. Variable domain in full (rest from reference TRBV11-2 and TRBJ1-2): EAGVAQSPRYKIIEKRQSVAFWCNPISGHATLYWYQQILGQGPKLLIQFQNNGVVDDSQLPKDRFSAERLKGVDSTLKIQPAKLEDSAVYLCASSDDRTGYTFGSGTRLTVV.

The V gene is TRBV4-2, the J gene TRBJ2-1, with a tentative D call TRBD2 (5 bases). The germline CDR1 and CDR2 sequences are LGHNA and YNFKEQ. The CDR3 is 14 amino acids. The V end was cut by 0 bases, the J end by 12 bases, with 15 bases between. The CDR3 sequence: CASSQDPSRKGQFF. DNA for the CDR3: TGTGCCAGCAGCCAAGATCCTAGCCGAAAGGGGCAGTTCTTC.

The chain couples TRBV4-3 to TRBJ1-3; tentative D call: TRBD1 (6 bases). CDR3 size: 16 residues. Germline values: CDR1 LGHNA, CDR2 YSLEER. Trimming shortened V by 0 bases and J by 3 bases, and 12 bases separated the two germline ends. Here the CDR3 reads CASSQDTTGFGNTIYF. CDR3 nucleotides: TGCGCCAGCAGCCAAGACACCACAGGGTTTGGAAACACCATATATTTT.

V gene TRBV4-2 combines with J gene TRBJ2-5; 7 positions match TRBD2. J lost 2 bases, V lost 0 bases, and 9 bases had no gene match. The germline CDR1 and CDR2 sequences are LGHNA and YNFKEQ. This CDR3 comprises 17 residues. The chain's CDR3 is CASSQDYAGVGQETQYF. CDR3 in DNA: TGTGCCAGCAGCCAAGATTACGCGGGAGTGGGTCAAGAGACCCAGTACTTC.

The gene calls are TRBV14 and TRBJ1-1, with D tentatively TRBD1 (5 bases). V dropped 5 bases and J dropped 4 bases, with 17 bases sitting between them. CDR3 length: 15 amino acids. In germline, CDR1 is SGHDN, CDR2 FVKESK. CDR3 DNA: TGTGCCAGCAGCGCCGCGGGGGGAGGACGCACTGAAGCTTTCTTT. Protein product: CASSAAGGGRTEAFF. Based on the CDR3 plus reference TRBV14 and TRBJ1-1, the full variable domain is EAGVTQFPSHSVIEKGQTVTLRCDPISGHDNLYWYRRVMGKEIKFLLHFVKESKQDESGMPNNRFLAERTGGTYSTLKVQPAELEDSGVYFCASSAAGGGRTEAFFGQGTRLTVV.

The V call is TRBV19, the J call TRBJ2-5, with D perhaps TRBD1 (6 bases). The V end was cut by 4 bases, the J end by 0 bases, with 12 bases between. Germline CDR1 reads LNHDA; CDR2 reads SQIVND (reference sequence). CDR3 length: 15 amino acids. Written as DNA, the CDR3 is TGTGCCAGTAGTAGAACCCGGACAGACCAAGAGACCCAGTACTTC. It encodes CASSRTRTDQETQYF.

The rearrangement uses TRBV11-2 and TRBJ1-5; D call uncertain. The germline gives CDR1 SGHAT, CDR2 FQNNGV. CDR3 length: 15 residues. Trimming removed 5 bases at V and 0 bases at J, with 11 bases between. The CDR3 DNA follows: TGTGCCAGCAGCCCAGGAGAAGATAGCAATCAGCCCCAGCATTTT. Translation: CASSPGEDSNQPQHF.

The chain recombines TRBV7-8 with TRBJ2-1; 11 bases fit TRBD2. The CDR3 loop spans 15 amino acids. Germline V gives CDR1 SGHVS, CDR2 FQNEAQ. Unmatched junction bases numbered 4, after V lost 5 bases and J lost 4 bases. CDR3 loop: CASSGGLAVYNEQFF. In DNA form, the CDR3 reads TGTGCCAGCAGCGGGGGACTAGCGGTTTACAATGAGCAGTTCTTC.

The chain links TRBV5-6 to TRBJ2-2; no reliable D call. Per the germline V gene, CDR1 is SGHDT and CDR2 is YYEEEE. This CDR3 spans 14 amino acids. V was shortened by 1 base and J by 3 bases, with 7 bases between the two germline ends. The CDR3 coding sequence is TGTGCCAGCAGCTTGACGGGTTACACCGGGGAGCTGTTTTTT. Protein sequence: CASSLTGYTGELFF.

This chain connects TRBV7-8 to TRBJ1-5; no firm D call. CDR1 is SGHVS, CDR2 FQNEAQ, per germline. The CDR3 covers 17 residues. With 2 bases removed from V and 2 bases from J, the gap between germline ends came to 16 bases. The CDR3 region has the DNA TGTGCCAGCAGCTTATTTTACGGGTCTGAACGCAATCAGCCCCAGCATTTT. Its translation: CASSLFYGSERNQPQHF. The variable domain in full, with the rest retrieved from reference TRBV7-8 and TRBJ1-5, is GAGVSQSPRYKVAKRGQDVALRCDPISGHVSLFWYQQALGQGPEFLTYFQNEAQLDKSGLPSDRFFAERPEGSVSTLKIQRTQQEDSAVYLCASSLFYGSERNQPQHFGDGTRLSIL.

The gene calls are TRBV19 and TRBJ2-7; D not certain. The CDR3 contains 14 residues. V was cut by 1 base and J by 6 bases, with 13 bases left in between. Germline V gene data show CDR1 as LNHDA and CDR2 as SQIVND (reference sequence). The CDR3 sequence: CASSIGSAKGEQYF. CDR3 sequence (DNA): TGTGCCAGTAGTATAGGCTCGGCAAAGGGCGAGCAGTACTTC.

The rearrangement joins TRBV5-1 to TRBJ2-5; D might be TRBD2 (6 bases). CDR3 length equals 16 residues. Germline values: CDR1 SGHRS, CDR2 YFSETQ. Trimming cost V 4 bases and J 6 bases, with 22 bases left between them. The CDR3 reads CASSLTDSRGFQTQYF. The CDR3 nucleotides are TGCGCCAGCAGCCTAACCGACAGTCGGGGGTTTCAGACCCAGTACTTC.

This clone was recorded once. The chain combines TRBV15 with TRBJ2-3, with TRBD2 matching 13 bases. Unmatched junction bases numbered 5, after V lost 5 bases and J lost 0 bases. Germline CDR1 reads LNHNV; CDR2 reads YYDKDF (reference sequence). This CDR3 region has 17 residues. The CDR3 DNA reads TGTGCCACCAGCCCTAGGACTAGCGGGAGAAGCACAGATACGCAGTATTTT. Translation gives CATSPRTSGRSTDTQYF.

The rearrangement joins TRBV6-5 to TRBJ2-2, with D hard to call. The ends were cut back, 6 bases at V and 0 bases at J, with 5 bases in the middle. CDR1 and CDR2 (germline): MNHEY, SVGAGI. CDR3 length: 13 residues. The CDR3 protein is CASRRPNTGELFF. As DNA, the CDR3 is TGTGCCAGCAGACGTCCGAACACCGGGGAGCTGTTTTTT.

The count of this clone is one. The CDR3 region is CATSSLNGDEQFF. The CDR3, as DNA: TGTGCCACCAGCAGCCTTAACGGCGATGAGCAGTTCTTC. V usage is TRBV15 and J usage is TRBJ2-1; no clear D gene. The CDR3 spans 13 residues. Germline CDR1 is LNHNV and CDR2 is YYDKDF (reference sequence). V lost 3 bases and J 8 bases, leaving 11 bases between the germline ends.

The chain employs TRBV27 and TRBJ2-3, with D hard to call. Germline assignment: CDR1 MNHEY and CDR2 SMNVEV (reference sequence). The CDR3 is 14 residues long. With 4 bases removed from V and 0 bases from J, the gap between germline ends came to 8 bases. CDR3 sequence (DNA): TGTGCCAGCAGTTCAATACTTAGCACAGATACGCAGTATTTT. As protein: CASSSILSTDTQYF.

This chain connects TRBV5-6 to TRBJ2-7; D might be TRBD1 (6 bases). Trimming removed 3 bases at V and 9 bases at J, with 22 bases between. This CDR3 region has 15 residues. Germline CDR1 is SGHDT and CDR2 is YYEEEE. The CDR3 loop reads CASSSDSPGTMGQYF. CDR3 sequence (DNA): TGTGCCAGCAGCTCGGACAGTCCGGGCACGATGGGGCAGTACTTC. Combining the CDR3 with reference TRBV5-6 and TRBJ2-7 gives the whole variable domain DAGVTQSPTHLIKTRGQQVTLRCSPKSGHDTVSWYQQALGQGPQFIFQYYEEEERQRGNFPDRFSGHQFPNYSSELNVNALLLGDSALYLCASSSDSPGTMGQYFGPGTRLTVT.

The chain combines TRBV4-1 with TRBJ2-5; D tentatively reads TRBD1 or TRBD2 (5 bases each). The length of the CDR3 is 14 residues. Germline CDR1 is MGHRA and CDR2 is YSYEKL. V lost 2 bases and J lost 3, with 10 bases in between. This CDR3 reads CASSQYGAEETQYF. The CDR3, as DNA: TGCGCCAGCAGCCAATACGGGGCCGAAGAGACCCAGTACTTC.

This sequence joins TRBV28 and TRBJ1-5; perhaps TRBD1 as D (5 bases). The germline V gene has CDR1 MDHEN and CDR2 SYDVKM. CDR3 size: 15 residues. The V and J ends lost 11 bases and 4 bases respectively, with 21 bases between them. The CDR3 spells CAASRTLRENQPQHF. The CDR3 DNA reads TGTGCCGCCTCCCGGACACTCCGGGAGAATCAGCCCCAGCATTTT.